This T cell receptor (beta chain) was sequenced in a study of TIL therapy for anti-PD-1-resistant metastatic lung cancer (dated by TCRdb to the early 2020s). Background on the whole study: Tumors were harvested before any PD-1/PD-L1 blockade; patients then received nivolumab, and those progressing received lymphodepletion, expanded TIL infusion and IL-2. Enrolled patients had a median age of roughly 50 years (range about 38-75) and a median tumor PD-L1 proportion score of less than 7.5%. Across the cohort, whole-exome sequencing showed a median non-synonymous tumor mutation burden of about 1.6 mutations per megabase. The cohort was predominantly lung adenocarcinoma, with four EGFR-mutant and two ALK-rearranged tumors, and half of patients were current or former smokers. T cell receptor beta sequencing of tumor and peripheral blood served to follow clonotypes across the tumor, the expanded TIL product, and serial blood samples.

The paper as a whole reports these results and caveats: The cohort was highly selected, including more treatment-naive, never-smoker and oncogene-addicted patients than is typical, which limits generalizability. The baseline peripheral repertoire was partially replaced by infused TIL clonotypes, which then decayed over months, and persistence showed no apparent association with response. The study protocol defined all tumor marker inferences as exploratory.

Taken with the paper, the label for time point translates to: pre-treatment sample, taken before nivolumab and TIL therapy. Between October 2017 and 2020, a dual-center phase I trial enrolled adults who had stage 4 NSCLC. The samples were obtained from a phase I trial that was single-arm and open-label and tested tumor-infiltrating lymphocyte therapy combined with nivolumab in advanced non-small cell lung cancer. Blood mononuclear cells were isolated from EDTA tubes by Ficoll gradient and were snap-frozen as pellets, and DNA was extracted with a Qiagen mini-prep kit. Sequences SQVTM (CDR1) and ANQGSEA (CDR2) are obtained from the germline V gene. Trimming takes 6 bases off V and 6 bases off J; junction bases not matched to a gene: 8. Reading from cysteine to phenylalanine, the CDR3 counts 12 amino acids. Just the 36-base CDR3 DNA is kept, in frame starting at base 1. About this clone itself: Its antigen is unknown. Nothing much larger sits one base from this clone, and base qualities are not available.

The immunoSEQ v3 hsTCRB kit was used to amplify TCR beta CDR3 regions from genomic DNA through bias-controlled multiplex PCR. The TCR libraries were sequenced on an Illumina NextSeq 500 to roughly 2 million read pairs for survey level or about 4.5-6.5 million read pairs for deep level. As for how the authors treated the data: The immunoSEQ Analyzer software assigned V, D and J genes, filtered out non-productive sequences, and reported clonality. Repertoires were compared by productive Simpson clonality and by the Morisita overlap index of productive TRB rearrangements between infused TIL and blood. Absolute clonotype counts in blood were estimated as lymphocyte count times CD3+ fraction times the clone's productive frequency. TCRdb retrieved this table from immuneACCESS and kept in-frame rearrangements only. Not all clones are present; in checked studies, unresolved V genes account for under half, and no reason is known for the remainder. The DNA was the basis for D and trimming; V, J and clone size are from that table. The table for this sample lists about 36,000 clones; 73% of them were counted only once. Of the sample, roughly 5.7% is held by the ten largest clones.

Sequenced material: blood, taken at baseline. This TCR came from a person aged 25 to 80 with non-small cell lung cancer. In this chain, TRBV29-1 is recombined with TRBJ2-7; TRBD1 aligns with 7 central bases. The CDR3 sequence is CSVRQGLIEQYF. The nucleotide sequence is given as TGCAGCGTGAGACAGGGTTTGATCGAGCAGTACTTC.